This T cell receptor (beta chain) stems from a study of post-analysis software for immune sequencing data. The wider study: Recorded subtypes: relapsing-remitting, secondary progressive, progressive-relapsing; some patients unannotated.

This CDR3 is built from 17 residues. Trimming at V came to 0 bases and at J to 5 bases, leaving 9 bases not matched to a gene. Germline V CDR1 and CDR2: LGHNA, YNFKEQ. Turning to this clonotype: The antigen is not known.

Libraries were made from TCR beta cDNA, and they carried unique molecular identifiers. TCRdb ran MiXCR on the PCR reads and lists one entry per CDR3 protein. This sample has roughly 620,000 distinct CDR3 sequences; 44% occur once, and the top ten carry more than 1.5%. Study-wide points: Those with multiple sclerosis, the patient group, showed significantly lower normalized Chao1 diversity than controls. Included in a set of roughly five TRBV segments more frequent in patients than controls were TRBV5-6, TRBV5-1 and TRBV20-1.

This receptor was taken from a girl between 5 and 17 years old with multiple sclerosis. Sequenced input: blood. J is TRBJ2-2 and V is TRBV4-2; 7 bases fit TRBD1. The CDR3 nucleotides read TGTGCCAGCAGCCAAGATCCCCCAGGGGGATTTACCGGGGAGCTGTTTTTT. Protein: CASSQDPPGGFTGELFF.